This T cell receptor beta chain was sequenced in a study of radiation and T cells in renal cell carcinoma. The data were produced by immunoSEQ multiplex PCR, yet TCRdb's version contains in-frame clones alone and is incomplete. The sample includes approximately 24,000 clones, 45% to 50% of them seen just once. Study observations and caveats: Pretreatment tumor biopsies were lacking, so baseline clonotypes are unknown. Intratumoral heterogeneity was not captured in these 0.95 to 1 g regions.

This sample's treatment: 15 Gy SBRT to primary tumor, nephrectomy 4 weeks later. This clone was observed many times. Its specificity is unknown. This CDR3 is 14 amino acids long. Germline V gene lookup returns CDR1 WSHSY and CDR2 SAAADI. The ends lost 8 bases at V and 5 bases at J; junction bases unmatched: 7. The receptor comes from a woman aged 50 to 60 with renal cell carcinoma. Sequencing used tumor tissue, obtained from a patient whose treatment included radiotherapy and nephrectomy. The chain carries TRBV10-2 and TRBJ2-5; 11 bases line up with TRBD2. For the CDR3, the DNA is TGCGCCAGCCATAGCGGGGGGGCAGGGGAGACCCAGTACTTC. It yields the protein CASHSGGAGETQYF.